The T cell receptor beta chain described here comes from a study of response to subunit inactivated influenza vaccine. In its sample, this clonotype was seen a few times. Per the germline V gene, CDR1 is SNHLY and CDR2 is FYNNEI. V lost 3 bases, J lost 5 bases, and 7 bases lay in between. The CDR3 runs 13 residues. TCRdb called the RT-PCR reads again in MiXCR, with one record for every CDR3 protein. This table has fewer than 650,000 distinct CDR3 sequences, approximately 13% appearing once. This TCR was sampled from a man aged 45-60 years who received an inactivated influenza vaccine. This sample comprised PBMCs from blood, obtained roughly 45 days after vaccination. V gene TRBV2 combines with J gene TRBJ1-4, with a possible D match to TRBD1 (6 bases). CDR3 protein: CASSDRGNEKLFF. CDR3 nucleotides: TGTGCCAGCAGTGACAGGGGAAATGAAAAACTGTTTTTT.